This TCR beta chain was documented in a study of technical replicates of blood from several donors. Clones were read by immunoSEQ multiplex PCR, and TCRdb kept only the in-frame ones, dropping some. The sample consists of tens of thousands of clones, approximately 93% of them appearing once. The source is a human donor in good health. The sample was T cells isolated from PBMCs.

CDR3 nucleotide sequence: TGTGCCAGCAGCCTAGAGGAGGCCACTAGCGTGGGAGATACGCAGTATTTT. This codes for CASSLEEATSVGDTQYF. The V and J genes are TRBV2 and TRBJ2-3, with TRBD2 matching over 7 bases. The V gene's germline CDR1 is SNHLY and CDR2 FYNNEI. The CDR3 loop spans 17 amino acids. Trimming at V came to 6 bases and at J to 5 bases, leaving 17 bases not matched to a gene.